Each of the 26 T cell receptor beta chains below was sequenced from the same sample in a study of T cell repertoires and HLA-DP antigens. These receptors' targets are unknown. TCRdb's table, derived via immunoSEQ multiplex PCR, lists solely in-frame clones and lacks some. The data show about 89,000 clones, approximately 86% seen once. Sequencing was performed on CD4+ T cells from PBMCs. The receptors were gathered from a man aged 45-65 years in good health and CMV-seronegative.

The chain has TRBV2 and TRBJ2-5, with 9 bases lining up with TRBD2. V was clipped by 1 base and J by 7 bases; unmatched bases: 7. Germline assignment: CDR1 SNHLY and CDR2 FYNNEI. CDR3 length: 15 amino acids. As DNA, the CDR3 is TGTGCCAGCAGTGAAGGACTAGCGGCCCGGGGGACCCAGTACTTC. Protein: CASSEGLAARGTQYF.

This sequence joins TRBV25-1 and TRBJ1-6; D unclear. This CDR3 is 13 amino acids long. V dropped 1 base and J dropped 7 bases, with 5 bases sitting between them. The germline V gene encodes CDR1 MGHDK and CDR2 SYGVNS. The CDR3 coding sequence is TGTGCCAGCAGTGAATTACAGAATTCACCCCTCCACTTT. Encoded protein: CASSELQNSPLHF.

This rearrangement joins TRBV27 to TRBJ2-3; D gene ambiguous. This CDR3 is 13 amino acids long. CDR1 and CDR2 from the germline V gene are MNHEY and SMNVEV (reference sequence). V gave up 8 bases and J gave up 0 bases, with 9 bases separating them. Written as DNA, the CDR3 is TGTGCCAGCCGGGCAGATAGCACAGATACGCAGTATTTT. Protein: CASRADSTDTQYF.

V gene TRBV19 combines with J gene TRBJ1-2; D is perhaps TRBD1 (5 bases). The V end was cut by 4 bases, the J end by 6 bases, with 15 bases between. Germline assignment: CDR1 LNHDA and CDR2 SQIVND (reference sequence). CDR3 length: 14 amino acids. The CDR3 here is CASSTWKGVDGYTF. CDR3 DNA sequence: TGTGCCAGTAGTACGTGGAAAGGGGTGGATGGCTACACCTTC.

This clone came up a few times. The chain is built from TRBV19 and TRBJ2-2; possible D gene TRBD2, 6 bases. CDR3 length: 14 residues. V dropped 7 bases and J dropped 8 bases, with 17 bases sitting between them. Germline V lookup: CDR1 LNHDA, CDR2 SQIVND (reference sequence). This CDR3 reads CASTLSGVGGELFF. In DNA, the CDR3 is TGTGCCAGTACCCTTTCGGGAGTAGGAGGGGAGCTGTTTTTT.

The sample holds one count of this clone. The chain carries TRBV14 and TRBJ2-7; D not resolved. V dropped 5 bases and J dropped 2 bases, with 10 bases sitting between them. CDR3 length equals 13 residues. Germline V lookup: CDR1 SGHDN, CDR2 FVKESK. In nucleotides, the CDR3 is TGTGCCAGCAGCAAAGGACCGACCTACGAGCAGTACTTC. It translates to CASSKGPTYEQYF. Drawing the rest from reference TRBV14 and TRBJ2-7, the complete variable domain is EAGVTQFPSHSVIEKGQTVTLRCDPISGHDNLYWYRRVMGKEIKFLLHFVKESKQDESGMPNNRFLAERTGGTYSTLKVQPAELEDSGVYFCASSKGPTYEQYFGPGTRLTVT.

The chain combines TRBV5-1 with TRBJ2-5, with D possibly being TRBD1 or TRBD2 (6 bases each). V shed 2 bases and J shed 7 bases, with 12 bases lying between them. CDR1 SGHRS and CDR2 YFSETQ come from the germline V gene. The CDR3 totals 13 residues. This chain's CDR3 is CASSLGGQGTQYF. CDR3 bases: TGCGCCAGCAGCTTAGGGGGGCAGGGGACCCAGTACTTC.

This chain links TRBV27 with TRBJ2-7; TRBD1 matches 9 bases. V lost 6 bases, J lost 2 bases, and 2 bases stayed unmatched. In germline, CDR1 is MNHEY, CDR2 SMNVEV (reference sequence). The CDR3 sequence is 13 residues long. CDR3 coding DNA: TGTGCCAGCAGAAGGACAGGGGCCTACGAGCAGTACTTC. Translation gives CASRRTGAYEQYF.

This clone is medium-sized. In DNA, the CDR3 is TGTGCCAGCAGCTTCCCCCAACAGACTAGCGATGAGCAGTTCTTC. Residues: CASSFPQQTSDEQFF. The chain joins TRBV7-2 to TRBJ2-1; 8 nucleotides align to TRBD2. Unmatched junction bases numbered 9, after V lost 3 bases and J lost 8 bases. Germline V gives CDR1 SGHTA, CDR2 FQGNSA. The CDR3 spans 15 residues. The complete variable domain, with remaining parts taken from reference TRBV7-2 and TRBJ2-1, reads GAGVSQSPSNKVTEKGKDVELRCDPISGHTALYWYRQSLGQGLEFLIYFQGNSAPDKSGLPSDRFSAERTGGSVSTLTIQRTQQEDSAVYLCASSFPQQTSDEQFFGPGTRLTVL.

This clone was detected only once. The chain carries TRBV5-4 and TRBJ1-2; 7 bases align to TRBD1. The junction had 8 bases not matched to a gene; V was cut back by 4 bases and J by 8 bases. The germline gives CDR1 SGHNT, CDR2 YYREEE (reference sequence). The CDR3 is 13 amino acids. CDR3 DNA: TGTGCCAGCAGCGCGACAGGGATGGGCGGCTACACCTTC. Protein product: CASSATGMGGYTF.

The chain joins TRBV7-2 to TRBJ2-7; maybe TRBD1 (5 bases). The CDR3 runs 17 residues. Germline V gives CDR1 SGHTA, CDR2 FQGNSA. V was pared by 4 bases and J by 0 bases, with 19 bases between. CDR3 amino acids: CASSSRGPGISSYEQYF. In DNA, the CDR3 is TGTGCCAGCAGCTCGAGAGGTCCAGGGATCTCCTCCTACGAGCAGTACTTC.

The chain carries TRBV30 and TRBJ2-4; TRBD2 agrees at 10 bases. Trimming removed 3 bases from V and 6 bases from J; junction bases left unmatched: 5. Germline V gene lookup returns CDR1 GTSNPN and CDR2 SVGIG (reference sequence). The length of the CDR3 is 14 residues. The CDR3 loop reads CAWSHLAGANIQYF. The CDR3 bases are TGTGCCTGGAGCCATCTAGCGGGAGCAAACATTCAGTACTTC.

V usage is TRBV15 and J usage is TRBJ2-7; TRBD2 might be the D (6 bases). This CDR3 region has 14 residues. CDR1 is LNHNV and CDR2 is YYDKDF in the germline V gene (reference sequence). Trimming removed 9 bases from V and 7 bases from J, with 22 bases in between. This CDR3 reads CATSFGGASQEQYF. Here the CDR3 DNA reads TGTGCCACGTCCTTCGGGGGAGCCAGCCAGGAGCAGTACTTC.

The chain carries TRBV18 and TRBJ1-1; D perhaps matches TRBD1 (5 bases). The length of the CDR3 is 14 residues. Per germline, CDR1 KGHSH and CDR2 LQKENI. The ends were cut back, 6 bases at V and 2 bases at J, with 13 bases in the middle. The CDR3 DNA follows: TGTGCCAGCTCTCACCTCGACAGTAACACTGAAGCTTTCTTT. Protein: CASSHLDSNTEAFF. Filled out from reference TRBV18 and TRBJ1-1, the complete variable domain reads NAGVMQNPRHLVRRRGQEARLRCSPMKGHSHVYWYRQLPEEGLKFMVYLQKENIIDESGMPKERFSAEFPKEGPSILRIQQVVRGDSAAYFCASSHLDSNTEAFFGQGTRLTVV.

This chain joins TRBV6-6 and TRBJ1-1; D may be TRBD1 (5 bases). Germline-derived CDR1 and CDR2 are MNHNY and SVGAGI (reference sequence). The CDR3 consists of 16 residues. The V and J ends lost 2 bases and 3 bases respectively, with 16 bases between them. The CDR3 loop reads CASSYGRQRGDTEAFF. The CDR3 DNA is TGTGCCAGCAGTTACGGGCGGCAAAGAGGGGACACTGAAGCTTTCTTT.

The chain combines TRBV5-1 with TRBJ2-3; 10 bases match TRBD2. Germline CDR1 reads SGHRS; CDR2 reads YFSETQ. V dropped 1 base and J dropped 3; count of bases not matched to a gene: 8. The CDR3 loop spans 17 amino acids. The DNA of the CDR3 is TGCGCCAGCAGCTTGTGGCTAGCGGGAGTAGGTACAGATACGCAGTATTTT. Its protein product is CASSLWLAGVGTDTQYF.

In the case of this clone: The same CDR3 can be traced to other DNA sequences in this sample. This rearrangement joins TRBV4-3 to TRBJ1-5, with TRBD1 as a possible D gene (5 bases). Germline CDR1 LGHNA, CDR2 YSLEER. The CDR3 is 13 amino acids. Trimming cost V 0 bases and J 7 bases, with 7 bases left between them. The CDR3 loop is CASSQDRGQPQHF. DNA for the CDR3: TGCGCCAGCAGCCAAGATCGGGGGCAGCCCCAGCATTTT.

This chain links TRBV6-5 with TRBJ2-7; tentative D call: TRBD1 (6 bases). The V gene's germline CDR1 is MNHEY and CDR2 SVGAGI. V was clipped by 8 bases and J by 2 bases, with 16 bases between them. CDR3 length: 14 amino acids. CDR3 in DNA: TGTGCCAGCCATCGCCGACAGGAACCCTACGAGCAGTACTTC. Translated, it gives CASHRRQEPYEQYF.

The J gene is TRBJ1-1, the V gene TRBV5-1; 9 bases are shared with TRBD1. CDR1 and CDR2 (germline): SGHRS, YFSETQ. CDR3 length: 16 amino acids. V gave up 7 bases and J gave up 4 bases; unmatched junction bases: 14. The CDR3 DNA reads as TGCGCCAGCCGAGCTGGACAGGGGACGGTTTTCACTGAAGCTTTCTTT. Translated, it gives CASRAGQGTVFTEAFF.

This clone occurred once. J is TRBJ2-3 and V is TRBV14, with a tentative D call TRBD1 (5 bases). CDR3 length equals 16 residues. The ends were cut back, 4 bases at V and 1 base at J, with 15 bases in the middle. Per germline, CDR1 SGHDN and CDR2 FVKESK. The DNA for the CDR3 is TGTGCCAGCAGCCCCTTGGTCAGGGTGGGCACAGATACGCAGTATTTT. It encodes CASSPLVRVGTDTQYF.

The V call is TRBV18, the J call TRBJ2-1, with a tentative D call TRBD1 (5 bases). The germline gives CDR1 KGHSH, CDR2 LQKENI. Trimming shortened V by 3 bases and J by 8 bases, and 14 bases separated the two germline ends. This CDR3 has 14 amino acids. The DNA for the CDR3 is TGTGCCAGCTCACCGCAGGGCGGTACGGATGAGCAGTTCTTC. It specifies CASSPQGGTDEQFF.

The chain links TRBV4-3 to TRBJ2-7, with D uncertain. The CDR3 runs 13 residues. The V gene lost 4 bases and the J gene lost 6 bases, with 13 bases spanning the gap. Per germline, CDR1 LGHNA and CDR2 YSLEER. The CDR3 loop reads CASSPTTASEQYF. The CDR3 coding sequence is TGCGCCAGCAGCCCGACAACCGCGTCCGAGCAGTACTTC.

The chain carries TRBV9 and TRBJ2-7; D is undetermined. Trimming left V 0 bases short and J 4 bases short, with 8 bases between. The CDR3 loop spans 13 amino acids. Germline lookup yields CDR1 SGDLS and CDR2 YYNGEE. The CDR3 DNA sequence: TGTGCCAGCAGCGTAGATAACAAGTACGAGCAGTACTTC. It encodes CASSVDNKYEQYF.

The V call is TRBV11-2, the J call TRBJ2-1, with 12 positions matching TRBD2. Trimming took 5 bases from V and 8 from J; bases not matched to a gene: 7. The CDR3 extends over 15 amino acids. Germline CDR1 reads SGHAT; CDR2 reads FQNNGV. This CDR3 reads CASSLTSGRPHEQFF. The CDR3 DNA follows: TGTGCCAGCAGCCTCACTAGCGGGAGGCCCCATGAGCAGTTCTTC.

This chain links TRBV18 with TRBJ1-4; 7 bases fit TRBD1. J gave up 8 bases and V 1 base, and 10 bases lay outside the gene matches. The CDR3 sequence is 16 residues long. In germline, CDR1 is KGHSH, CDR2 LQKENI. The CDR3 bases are TGTGCCAGCTCACCACGCCTCAACAGGGGTGACGAAAAACTGTTTTTT. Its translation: CASSPRLNRGDEKLFF.

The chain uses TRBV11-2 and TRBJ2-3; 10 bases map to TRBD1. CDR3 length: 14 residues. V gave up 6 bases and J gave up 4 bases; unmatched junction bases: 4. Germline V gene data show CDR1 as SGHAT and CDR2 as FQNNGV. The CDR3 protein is CASSRDRGADTQYF. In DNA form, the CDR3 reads TGTGCCAGCAGTCGGGACAGGGGCGCAGATACGCAGTATTTT.